This T cell receptor (beta chain) was found in a study of CD8 T cells in Susac syndrome. Reverse transcription used roughly 0.45 to 1 ug RNA and random hexamers. TCR beta CDR3 was amplified by immunoSEQ covering 54 Vbeta and 13 Jbeta. TCRdb reanalysed the immunoSEQ multiplex PCR reads using MiXCR and keeps one entry per CDR3 protein. Altogether about 69,000 distinct CDR3 sequences are present, roughly 94% being singletons, with the ten largest covering approximately 0.25%. From blood CD8+ and CD4+ T cells, the TCR beta chain was sequenced. The CD8+ and CD4+ T cells were negatively isolated, with the TEMRA cells enriched by FACS. Germline CDR1 and CDR2: SQVTM and ANQGSEA. The V gene end was trimmed by 6 bases and the J gene end by 4 bases; junction bases not matched to a gene: 5. The CDR3 runs 13 residues.

Sequenced input: CD8+ T cells from PBMCs. The chain combines TRBV29-1 with TRBJ2-3; TRBD2 matches at 9 bases. The clonotype originates from a human donor in good health. CDR3 in DNA: TGCAGCGTCACTAGCGGGTCTTCAGATACGCAGTATTTT. Translation: CSVTSGSSDTQYF.